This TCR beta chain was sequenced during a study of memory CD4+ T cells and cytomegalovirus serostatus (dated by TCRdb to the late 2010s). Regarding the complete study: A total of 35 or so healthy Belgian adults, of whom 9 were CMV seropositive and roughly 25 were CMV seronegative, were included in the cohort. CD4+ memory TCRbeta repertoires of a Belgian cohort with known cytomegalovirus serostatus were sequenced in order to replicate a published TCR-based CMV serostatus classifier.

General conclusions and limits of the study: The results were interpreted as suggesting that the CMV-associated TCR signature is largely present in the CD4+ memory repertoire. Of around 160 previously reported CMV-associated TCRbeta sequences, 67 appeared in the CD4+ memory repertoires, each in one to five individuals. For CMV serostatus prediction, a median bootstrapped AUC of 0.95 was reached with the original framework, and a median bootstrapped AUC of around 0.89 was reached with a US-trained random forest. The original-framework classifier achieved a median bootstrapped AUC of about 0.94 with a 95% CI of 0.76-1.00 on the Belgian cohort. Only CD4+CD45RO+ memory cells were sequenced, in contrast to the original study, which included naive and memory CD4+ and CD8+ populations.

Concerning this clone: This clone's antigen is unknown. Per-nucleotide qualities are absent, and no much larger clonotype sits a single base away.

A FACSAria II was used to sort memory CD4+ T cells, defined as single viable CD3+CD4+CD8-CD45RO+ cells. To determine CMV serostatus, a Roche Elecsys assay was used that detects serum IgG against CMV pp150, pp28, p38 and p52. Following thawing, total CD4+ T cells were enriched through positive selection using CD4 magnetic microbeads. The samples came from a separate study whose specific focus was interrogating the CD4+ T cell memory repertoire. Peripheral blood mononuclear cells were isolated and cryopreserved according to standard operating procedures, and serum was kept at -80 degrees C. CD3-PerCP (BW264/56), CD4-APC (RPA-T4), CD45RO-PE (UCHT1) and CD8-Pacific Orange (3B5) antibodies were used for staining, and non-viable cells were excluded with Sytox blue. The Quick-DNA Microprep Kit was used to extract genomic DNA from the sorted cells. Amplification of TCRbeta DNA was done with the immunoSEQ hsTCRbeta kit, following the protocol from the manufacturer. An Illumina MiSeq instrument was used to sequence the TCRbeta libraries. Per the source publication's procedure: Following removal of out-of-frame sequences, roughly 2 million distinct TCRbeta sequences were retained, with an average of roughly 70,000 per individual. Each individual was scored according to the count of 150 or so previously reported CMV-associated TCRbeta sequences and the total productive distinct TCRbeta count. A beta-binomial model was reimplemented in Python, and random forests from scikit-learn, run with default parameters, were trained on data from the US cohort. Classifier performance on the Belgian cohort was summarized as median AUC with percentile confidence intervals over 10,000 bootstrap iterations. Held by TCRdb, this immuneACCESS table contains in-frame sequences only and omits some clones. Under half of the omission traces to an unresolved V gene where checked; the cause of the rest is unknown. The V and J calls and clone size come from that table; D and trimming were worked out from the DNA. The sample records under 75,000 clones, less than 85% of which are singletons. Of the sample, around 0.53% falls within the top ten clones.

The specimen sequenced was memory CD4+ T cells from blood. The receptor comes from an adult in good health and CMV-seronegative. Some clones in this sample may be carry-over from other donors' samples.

The CDR3 loop reads CASSPGNTEAFF. The nucleotide sequence reads TGTGCCAGTAGTCCGGGGAACACTGAAGCTTTCTTT. The chain employs TRBV19 and TRBJ1-1, with an unclear D gene assignment. The CDR3 measures 12 amino acids from cysteine to phenylalanine. The kept DNA is CDR3 alone, 36 bases in frame from the first base. The germline V gene (reference sequence) specifies LNHDA as CDR1 and SQIVND as CDR2. V sheds 5 bases and J sheds 1 base, leaving 5 bases between their ends.